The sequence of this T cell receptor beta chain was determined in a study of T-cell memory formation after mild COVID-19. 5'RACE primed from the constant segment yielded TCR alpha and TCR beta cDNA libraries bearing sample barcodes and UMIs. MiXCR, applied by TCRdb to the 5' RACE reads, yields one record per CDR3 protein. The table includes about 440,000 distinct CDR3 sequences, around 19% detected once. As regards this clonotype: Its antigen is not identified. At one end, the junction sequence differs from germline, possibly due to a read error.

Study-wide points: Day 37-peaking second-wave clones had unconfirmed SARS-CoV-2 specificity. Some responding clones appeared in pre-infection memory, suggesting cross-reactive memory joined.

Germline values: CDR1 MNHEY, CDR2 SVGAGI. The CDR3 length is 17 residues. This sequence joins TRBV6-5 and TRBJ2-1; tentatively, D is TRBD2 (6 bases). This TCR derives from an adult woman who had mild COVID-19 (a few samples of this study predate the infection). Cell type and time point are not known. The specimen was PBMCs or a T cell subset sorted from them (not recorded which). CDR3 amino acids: CDSSYRPTAGRGNEQFF. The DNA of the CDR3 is TGTGACAGCAGTTACCGGCCAACGGCCGGGAGAGGGAATGAGCAGTTCTTC.